Following are 10 T cell receptor beta chains from one sample sequenced in a study of regulatory T cells in long-lasting Graves disease. Documented time point: newly diagnosed GD, antithyroid drugs for less than 3 months. Generation of the TCR library employed RNA extracted from PBMCs. According to the study, TCR beta libraries were built with iRepertoire HTBI primers and CDR3-region Arm-PCR. TCRdb itself ran the multiplex PCR reads through MiXCR, one entry per CDR3 protein. The sample lists 300,000 to 400,000 distinct CDR3 sequences, 16% seen once, with roughly 27% in the top ten. The same sample was also used in a study of T cells in Graves' hyperthyroidism and ophthalmopathy.

Sequenced material: peripheral blood mononuclear cells (PBMCs), taken at new diagnosis, from a patient treated with antithyroid drugs. The receptors come from a man aged 40-55 years with Graves disease.

This clonotype was detected only a few times. The CDR3 protein is CASSIIGTYNEQFF. The CDR3 DNA reads TGTGCCAGTAGTATAATTGGGACCTACAATGAGCAGTTCTTC. The V and J genes are TRBV19 and TRBJ2-1; no firm D call. This CDR3 is 14 amino acids long. The V end was cut by 2 bases, the J end by 2 bases, with 7 bases between. Germline V lookup: CDR1 LNHDA, CDR2 SQIVND (reference sequence).

This clonotype was detected many times. This chain connects TRBV12-3 or TRBV12-4 to TRBJ1-5, with D hard to call. CDR3 size: 15 residues. The V gene lost 2 bases and the J gene lost 0 bases, with 8 bases spanning the gap. The DNA of the CDR3 is TGTGCCAGCAGTTTACTAGGGAATAGCAATCAGCCCCAGCATTTT. It yields the protein CASSLLGNSNQPQHF.

This chain links TRBV18 with TRBJ1-5; 9 bases match TRBD1. This CDR3 has 14 amino acids. Germline CDR1 is KGHSH and CDR2 is LQKENI. J lost 5 bases, V lost 6 bases, and 5 bases had no gene match. The DNA for the CDR3 is TGTGCCAGCTCCCGGGACAGGGCAGATCAGCCCCAGCATTTT. It yields the protein CASSRDRADQPQHF.

This clonotype was detected many times. V is TRBV28 and J is TRBJ2-4; 12 bases match TRBD1. Germline trimming cut 5 bases from V and 8 bases from J; bases unmatched to any gene: 4. Germline CDR1 and CDR2: MDHEN and SYDVKM. The CDR3 has 14 amino acids. This chain's CDR3 is CASSTGTGGYIQYF. DNA of the CDR3: TGTGCCAGCAGTACCGGGACAGGGGGCTACATTCAGTACTTC. The whole variable domain, filled in from reference TRBV28 and TRBJ2-4, reads DVKVTQSSRYLVKRTGEKVFLECVQDMDHENMFWYRQDPGLGLRLIYFSYDVKMKEKGDIPEGYSVSREKKERFSLILESASTNQTSMYLCASSTGTGGYIQYFGAGTRLSVL.

This chain links TRBV7-3 with TRBJ2-5, with D perhaps being TRBD1 or TRBD2 (5 bases each). V lost 5 bases to trimming and J lost 5 bases, with 12 bases between them. The CDR3 extends over 13 amino acids. CDR1 is SGHTA and CDR2 is FQGTGA in the germline V gene. The CDR3 DNA is TGTGCCAGCAGCCAAAGAGGGGAGGAGACCCAGTACTTC. Its protein product is CASSQRGEETQYF.

Ten or more counts support this clonotype. The chain couples TRBV28 to TRBJ2-1; 7 bases are shared with TRBD2. CDR3 length: 15 residues. After removal of 4 bases from V and 9 bases from J, the junction contained 12 bases not matched to a gene. CDR1 is MDHEN, CDR2 SYDVKM, per germline. CDR3 sequence: CASSSSSGVRVEQFF. Here the CDR3 DNA reads TGTGCCAGCAGTTCTTCAAGCGGGGTCAGGGTTGAGCAGTTCTTC.

The rearrangement uses TRBV4-2 and TRBJ2-7; tentative D call: TRBD1 (5 bases). There are 13 residues in the CDR3. Germline loops: CDR1 LGHNA, CDR2 YNFKEQ. Deletions cut 3 bases from V and 4 bases from J, with 10 bases between. This CDR3 reads CASSHGREYEQYF. The CDR3 DNA sequence: TGTGCCAGCAGCCATGGCAGGGAATACGAGCAGTACTTC.

The genes are TRBV2 and TRBJ2-2; 9 nucleotides agree with TRBD1. The V segment lost 5 bases and the J segment 5 bases; nucleotides outside the gene matches: 6. The CDR3 has 15 amino acids. Germline CDR1 is SNHLY and CDR2 is FYNNEI. CDR3 loop: CASSPRDRDTGELFF. CDR3 DNA: TGTGCCAGCAGTCCCCGGGACAGGGATACCGGGGAGCTGTTTTTT. Full variable domain (outside the CDR3, taken from reference TRBV2 and TRBJ2-2): EPEVTQTPSHQVTQMGQEVILRCVPISNHLYFYWYRQILGQKVEFLVSFYNNEISEKSEIFDDQFSVERPDGSNFTLKIRSTKLEDSAMYFCASSPRDRDTGELFFGEGSRLTVL.

This clonotype came up many times. The chain couples TRBV30 to TRBJ1-1; D unclear. Trimming pared 4 bases from V and 3 bases from J, leaving 12 bases between. The CDR3 runs to 13 residues. CDR1 GTSNPN and CDR2 SVGIG come from the germline V gene (reference sequence). This CDR3 reads CAWTNALDTEAFF. CDR3 DNA: TGTGCCTGGACGAACGCTCTGGACACTGAAGCTTTCTTT. Together with reference TRBV30 and TRBJ1-1, the CDR3 gives the full variable domain: SQTIHQWPATLVQPVGSPLSLECTVEGTSNPNLYWYRQAAGRGLQLLFYSVGIGQISSEVPQNLSASRPQDRQFILSSKKLLLSDSGFYLCAWTNALDTEAFFGQGTRLTVV.

This clonotype was found many times. The chain carries TRBV7-2 and TRBJ2-1; TRBD2 matches 11 bases. Trimming at V came to 2 bases and at J to 0 bases, leaving 0 bases not matched to a gene. Germline V gene data show CDR1 as SGHTA and CDR2 as FQGNSA. The CDR3 totals 16 residues. The CDR3 nucleotides are TGTGCCAGCAGCTTACTAGCGGGGGGCTCCTACAATGAGCAGTTCTTC. Translation gives CASSLLAGGSYNEQFF.